The subject of this entry is one TCR beta chain. Its antigen is not known. This sample is part of a study of OX40 agonist ivuxolimab in advanced cancers. Study-wide background: Cancers in dose escalation were hepatocellular, melanoma, renal cell and head and neck. Three patients showed partial responses: one hepatocellular carcinoma and two cutaneous melanoma cases.

General observations from the study: Also present in some nonresponders was a low level of normalized T-cell clonal expansion. Doses of 0.1 to 3.0 mg/kg were accompanied by clonal expansion of CD4+ and CD8+ blood T cells by week 6.

The table came from immunoSEQ multiplex PCR; TCRdb's copy has only in-frame clones and leaves some out. This table has approximately 77,000 clones, approximately 80% appearing once. Unmatched junction bases numbered 10, after V lost 4 bases and J lost 8 bases. CDR1 and CDR2 (germline): MGHRA, YSYEKL. This CDR3 comprises 17 residues. The clonotype originates from an adult with an advanced solid tumor such as melanoma, head and neck, liver or kidney cancer. The input for sequencing was CD4+ or CD8+ T cells sorted from blood, taken in a trial of the OX40 agonist ivuxolimab. The V call is TRBV4-1, the J call TRBJ2-1; 14 bases map to TRBD2. For the CDR3, the DNA is TGCGCCAGCAGCCGACCGGGACTAGCGGGAGTGATCGATGAGCAGTTCTTC. It translates to CASSRPGLAGVIDEQFF.